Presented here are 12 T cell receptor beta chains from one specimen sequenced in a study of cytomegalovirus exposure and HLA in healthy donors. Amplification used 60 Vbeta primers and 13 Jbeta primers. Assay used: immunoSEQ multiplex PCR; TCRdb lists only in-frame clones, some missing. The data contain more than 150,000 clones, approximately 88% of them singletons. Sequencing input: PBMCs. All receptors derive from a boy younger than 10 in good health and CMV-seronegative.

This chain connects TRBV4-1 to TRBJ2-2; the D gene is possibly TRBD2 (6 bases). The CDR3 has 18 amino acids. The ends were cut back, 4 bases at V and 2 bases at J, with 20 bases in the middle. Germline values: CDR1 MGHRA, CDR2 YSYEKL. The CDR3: CASSRIPPGGSNTGELFF. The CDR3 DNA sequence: TGCGCCAGCAGCCGAATACCCCCTGGGGGGAGCAACACCGGGGAGCTGTTTTTT.

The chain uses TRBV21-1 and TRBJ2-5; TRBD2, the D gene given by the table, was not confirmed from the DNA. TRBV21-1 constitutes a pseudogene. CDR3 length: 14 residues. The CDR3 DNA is TGTGCCAGCAAGGCTAGCGGGAGTTGGGAGACCCAGTACTTC. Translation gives CASKASGSWETQYF.

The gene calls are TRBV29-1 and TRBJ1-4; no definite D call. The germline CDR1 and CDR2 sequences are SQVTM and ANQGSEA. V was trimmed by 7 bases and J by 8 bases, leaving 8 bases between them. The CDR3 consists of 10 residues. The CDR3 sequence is CSGGEEKLFF. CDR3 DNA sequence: TGCAGCGGGGGAGAGGAAAAACTGTTTTTT.

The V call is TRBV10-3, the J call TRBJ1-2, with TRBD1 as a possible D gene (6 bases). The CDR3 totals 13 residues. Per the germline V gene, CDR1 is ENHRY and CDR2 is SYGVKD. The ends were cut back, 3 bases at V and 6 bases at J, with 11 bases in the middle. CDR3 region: CAISENKGDGYTF. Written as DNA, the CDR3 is TGTGCCATCAGTGAAAATAAGGGGGATGGCTACACCTTC.

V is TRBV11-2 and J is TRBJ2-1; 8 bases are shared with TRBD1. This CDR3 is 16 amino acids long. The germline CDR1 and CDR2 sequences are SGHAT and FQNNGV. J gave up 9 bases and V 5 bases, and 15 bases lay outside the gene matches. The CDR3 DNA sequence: TGTGCCAGCAGCCATGTTGACAGGGGCGACTTGGGTGAGCAGTTCTTC. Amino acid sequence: CASSHVDRGDLGEQFF.

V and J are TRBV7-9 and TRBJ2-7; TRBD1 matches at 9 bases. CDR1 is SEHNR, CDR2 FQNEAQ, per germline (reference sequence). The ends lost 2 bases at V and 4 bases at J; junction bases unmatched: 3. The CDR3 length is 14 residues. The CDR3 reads CASSLRQGVYEQYF. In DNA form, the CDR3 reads TGTGCCAGCAGCTTAAGACAGGGGGTTTACGAGCAGTACTTC.

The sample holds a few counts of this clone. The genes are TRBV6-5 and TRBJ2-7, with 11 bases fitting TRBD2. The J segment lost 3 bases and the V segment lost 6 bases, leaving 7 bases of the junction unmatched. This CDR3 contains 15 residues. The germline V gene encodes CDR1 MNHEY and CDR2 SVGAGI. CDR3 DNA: TGTGCCAGCAGGGCGCCGGGACTAGCGGACTACGAGCAGTACTTC. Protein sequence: CASRAPGLADYEQYF.

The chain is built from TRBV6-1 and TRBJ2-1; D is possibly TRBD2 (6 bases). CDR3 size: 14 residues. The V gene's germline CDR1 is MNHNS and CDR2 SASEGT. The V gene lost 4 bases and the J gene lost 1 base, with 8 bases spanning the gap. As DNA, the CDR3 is TGTGCCAGCAGTGGGGCGGGATCCTACAATGAGCAGTTCTTC. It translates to CASSGAGSYNEQFF.

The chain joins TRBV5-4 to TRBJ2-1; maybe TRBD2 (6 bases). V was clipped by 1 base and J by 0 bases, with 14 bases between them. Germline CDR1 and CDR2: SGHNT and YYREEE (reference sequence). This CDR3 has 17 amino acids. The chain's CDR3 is CASSLSPSASSYNEQFF. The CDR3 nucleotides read TGTGCCAGCAGCTTGAGCCCTAGCGCTAGCTCCTACAATGAGCAGTTCTTC.

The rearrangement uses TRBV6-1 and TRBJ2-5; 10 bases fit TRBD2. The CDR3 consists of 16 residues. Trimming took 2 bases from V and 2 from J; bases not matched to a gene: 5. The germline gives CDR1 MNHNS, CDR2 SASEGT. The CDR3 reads CASSEWEREGQETQYF. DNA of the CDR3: TGTGCCAGCAGTGAATGGGAGCGGGAGGGGCAAGAGACCCAGTACTTC.

CDR3: CASTRGGEDGYTF. DNA for the CDR3: TGTGCCAGCACCCGGGGGGGAGAGGATGGCTACACCTTC. V usage is TRBV6-5 and J usage is TRBJ1-2, with D perhaps matching TRBD1 (5 bases). Germline lookup yields CDR1 MNHEY and CDR2 SVGAGI. The CDR3 has 13 amino acids. The germline V and J ends were trimmed by 7 bases and 6 bases, with 15 bases remaining between them.

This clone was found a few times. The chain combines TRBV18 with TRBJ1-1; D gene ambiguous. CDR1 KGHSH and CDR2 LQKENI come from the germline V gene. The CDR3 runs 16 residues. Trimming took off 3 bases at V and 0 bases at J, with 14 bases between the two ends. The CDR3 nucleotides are TGTGCCAGCTCACCGAATTTCAAATCTATGAACACTGAAGCTTTCTTT. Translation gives CASSPNFKSMNTEAFF.